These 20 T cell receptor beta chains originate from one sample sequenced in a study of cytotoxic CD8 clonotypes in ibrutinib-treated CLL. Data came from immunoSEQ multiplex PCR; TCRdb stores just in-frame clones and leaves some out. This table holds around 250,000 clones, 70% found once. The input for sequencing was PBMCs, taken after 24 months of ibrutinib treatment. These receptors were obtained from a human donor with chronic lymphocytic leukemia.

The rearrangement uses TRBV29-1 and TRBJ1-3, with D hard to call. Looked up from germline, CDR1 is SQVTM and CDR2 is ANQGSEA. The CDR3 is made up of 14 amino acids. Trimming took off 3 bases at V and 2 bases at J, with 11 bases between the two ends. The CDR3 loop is CSVDHGPPGNTIYF. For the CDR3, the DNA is TGCAGCGTTGATCACGGGCCTCCTGGAAACACCATATATTTT.

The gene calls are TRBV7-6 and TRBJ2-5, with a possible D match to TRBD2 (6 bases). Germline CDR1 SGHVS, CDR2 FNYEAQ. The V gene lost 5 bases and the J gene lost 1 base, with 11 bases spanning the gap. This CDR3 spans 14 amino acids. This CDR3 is CASSPGTGQETQYF. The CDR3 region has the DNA TGTGCCAGCAGCCCAGGGACTGGCCAAGAGACCCAGTACTTC. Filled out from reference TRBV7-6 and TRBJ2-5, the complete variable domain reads GAGVSQSPRYKVTKRGQDVALRCDPISGHVSLYWYRQALGQGPEFLTYFNYEAQQDKSGLPNDRFSAERPEGSISTLTIQRTEQRDSAMYRCASSPGTGQETQYFGPGTRLLVL.

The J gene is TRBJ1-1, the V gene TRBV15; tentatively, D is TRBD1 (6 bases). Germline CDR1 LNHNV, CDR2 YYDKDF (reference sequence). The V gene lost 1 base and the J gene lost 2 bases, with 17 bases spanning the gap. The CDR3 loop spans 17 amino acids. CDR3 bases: TGTGCCACCAGCAGAGGGGGGGCGACAGGATTAAACACTGAAGCTTTCTTT. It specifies CATSRGGATGLNTEAFF.

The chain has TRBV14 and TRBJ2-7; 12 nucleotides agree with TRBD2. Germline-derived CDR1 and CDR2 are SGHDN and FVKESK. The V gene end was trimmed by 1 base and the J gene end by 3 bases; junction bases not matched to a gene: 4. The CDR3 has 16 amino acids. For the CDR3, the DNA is TGTGCCAGCAGCCAAGTCCTAGCGGGAGGGCTCTACGAGCAGTACTTC. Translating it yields CASSQVLAGGLYEQYF. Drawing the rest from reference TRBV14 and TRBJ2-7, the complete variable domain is EAGVTQFPSHSVIEKGQTVTLRCDPISGHDNLYWYRRVMGKEIKFLLHFVKESKQDESGMPNNRFLAERTGGTYSTLKVQPAELEDSGVYFCASSQVLAGGLYEQYFGPGTRLTVT.

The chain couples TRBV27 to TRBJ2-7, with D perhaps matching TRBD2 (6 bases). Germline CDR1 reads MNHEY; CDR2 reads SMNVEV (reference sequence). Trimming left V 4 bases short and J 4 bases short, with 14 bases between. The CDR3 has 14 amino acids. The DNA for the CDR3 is TGTGCCAGCAGTTGGTCACTAGCAAAGTACGAGCAGTACTTC. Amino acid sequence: CASSWSLAKYEQYF.

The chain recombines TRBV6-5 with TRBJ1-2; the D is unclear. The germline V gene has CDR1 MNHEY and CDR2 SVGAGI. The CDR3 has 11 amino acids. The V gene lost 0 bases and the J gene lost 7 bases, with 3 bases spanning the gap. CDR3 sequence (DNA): TGTGCCAGCAGTTACTCGTCTGGCTACACCTTC. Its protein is CASSYSSGYTF.

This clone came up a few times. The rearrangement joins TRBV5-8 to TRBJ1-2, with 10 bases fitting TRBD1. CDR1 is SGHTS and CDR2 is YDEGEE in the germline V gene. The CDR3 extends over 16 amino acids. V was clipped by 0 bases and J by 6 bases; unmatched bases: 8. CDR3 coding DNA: TGTGCCAGCAGCTTGGGTGACAGGGGGCTACCTAATGGCTACACCTTC. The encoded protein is CASSLGDRGLPNGYTF.

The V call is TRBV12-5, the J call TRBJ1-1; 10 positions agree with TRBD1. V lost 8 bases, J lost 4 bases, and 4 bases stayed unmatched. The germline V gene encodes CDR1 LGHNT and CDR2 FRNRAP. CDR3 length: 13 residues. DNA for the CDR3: TGTGCTAGTTTAAGGACAGGGGGCACTGAAGCTTTCTTT. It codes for CASLRTGGTEAFF.

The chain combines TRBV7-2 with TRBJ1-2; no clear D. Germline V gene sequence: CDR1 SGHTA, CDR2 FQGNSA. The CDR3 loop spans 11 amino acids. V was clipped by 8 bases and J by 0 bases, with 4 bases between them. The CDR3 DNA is TGTGCCAGCGGTTCTAACTATGGCTACACCTTC. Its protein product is CASGSNYGYTF.

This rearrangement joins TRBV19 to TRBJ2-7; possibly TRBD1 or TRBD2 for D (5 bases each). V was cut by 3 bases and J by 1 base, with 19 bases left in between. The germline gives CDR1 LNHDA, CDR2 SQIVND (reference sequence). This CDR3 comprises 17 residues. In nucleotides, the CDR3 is TGTGCCAGTAGTATTAGTCTCTCCGGGGCCCTTTCCTACGAGCAGTACTTC. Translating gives CASSISLSGALSYEQYF.

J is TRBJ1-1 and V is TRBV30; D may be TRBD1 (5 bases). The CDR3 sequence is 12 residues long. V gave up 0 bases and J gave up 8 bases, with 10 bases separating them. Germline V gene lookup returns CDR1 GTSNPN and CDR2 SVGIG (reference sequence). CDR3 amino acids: CAWSVQVSEAFF. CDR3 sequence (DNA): TGTGCCTGGAGTGTACAGGTTTCCGAAGCTTTCTTT.

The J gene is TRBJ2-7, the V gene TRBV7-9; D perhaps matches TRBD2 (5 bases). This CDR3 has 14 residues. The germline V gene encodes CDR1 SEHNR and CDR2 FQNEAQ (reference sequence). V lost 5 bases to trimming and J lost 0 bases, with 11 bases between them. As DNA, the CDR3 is TGTGCCAGCAGCATCGGGATGGTCTCCTACGAGCAGTACTTC. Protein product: CASSIGMVSYEQYF.

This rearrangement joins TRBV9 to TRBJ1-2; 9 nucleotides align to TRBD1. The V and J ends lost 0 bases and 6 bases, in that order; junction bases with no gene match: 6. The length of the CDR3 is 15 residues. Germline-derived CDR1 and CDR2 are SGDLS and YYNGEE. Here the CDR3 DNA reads TGTGCCAGCAGCGTAGCCAAGACAGGGGGTGATGGCTACACCTTC. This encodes CASSVAKTGGDGYTF.

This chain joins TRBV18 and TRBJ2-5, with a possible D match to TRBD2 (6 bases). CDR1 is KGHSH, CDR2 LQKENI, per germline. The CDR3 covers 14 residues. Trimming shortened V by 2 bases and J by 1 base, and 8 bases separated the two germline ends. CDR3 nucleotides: TGTGCCAGCTCACCAGGGGAGGCCCAAGAGACCCAGTACTTC. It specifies CASSPGEAQETQYF.

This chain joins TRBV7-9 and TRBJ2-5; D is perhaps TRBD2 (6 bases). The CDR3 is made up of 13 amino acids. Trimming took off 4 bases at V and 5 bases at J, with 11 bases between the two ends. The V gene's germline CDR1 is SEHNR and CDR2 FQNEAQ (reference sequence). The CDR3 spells CASSSGTGETQYF. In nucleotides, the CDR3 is TGTGCCAGCAGCTCGGGGACTGGGGAGACCCAGTACTTC.

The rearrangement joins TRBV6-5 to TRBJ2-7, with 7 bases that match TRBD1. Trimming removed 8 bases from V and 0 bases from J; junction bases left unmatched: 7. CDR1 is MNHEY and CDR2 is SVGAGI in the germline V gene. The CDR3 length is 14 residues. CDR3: CASGRAGGSYEQYF. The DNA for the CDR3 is TGTGCCAGCGGACGGGCAGGGGGCTCCTACGAGCAGTACTTC.

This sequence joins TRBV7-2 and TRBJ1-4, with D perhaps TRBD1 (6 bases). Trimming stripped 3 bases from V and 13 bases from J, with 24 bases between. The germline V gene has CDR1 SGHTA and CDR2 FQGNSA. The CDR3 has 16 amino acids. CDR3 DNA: TGTGCCAGCAGCTTGGAAAGATTTGGGGGCGGTTACGGACTGTTTTTT. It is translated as CASSLERFGGGYGLFF.

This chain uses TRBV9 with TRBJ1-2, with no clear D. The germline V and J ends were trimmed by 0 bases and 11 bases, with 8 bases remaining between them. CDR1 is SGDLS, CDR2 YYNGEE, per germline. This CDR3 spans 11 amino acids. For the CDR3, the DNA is TGTGCCAGCAGCGTAGATCTGAGGTACACCTTC. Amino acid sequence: CASSVDLRYTF.

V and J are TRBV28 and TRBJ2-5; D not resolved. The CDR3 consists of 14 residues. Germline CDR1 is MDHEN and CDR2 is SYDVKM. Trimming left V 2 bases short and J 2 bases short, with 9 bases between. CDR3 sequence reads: CASSLPEKQETQYF. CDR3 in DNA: TGTGCCAGCAGTTTACCAGAGAAGCAAGAGACCCAGTACTTC.

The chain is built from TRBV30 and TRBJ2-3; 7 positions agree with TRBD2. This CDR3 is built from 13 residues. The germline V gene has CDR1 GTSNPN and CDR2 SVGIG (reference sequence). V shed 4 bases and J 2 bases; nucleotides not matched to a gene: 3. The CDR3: CAWTSGNTDTQYF. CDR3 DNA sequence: TGTGCCTGGACTAGCGGCAACACAGATACGCAGTATTTT.